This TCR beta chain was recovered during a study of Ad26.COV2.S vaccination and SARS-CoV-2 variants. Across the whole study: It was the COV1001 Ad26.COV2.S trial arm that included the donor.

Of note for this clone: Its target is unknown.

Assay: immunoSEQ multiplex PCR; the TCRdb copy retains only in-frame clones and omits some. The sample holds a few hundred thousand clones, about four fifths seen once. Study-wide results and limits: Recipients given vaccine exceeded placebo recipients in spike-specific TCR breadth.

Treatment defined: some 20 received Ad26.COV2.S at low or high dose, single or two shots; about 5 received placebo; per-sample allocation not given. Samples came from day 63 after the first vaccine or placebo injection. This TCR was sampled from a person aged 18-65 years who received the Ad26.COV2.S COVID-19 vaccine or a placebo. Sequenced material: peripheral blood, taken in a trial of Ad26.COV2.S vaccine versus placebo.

The CDR3 DNA sequence: TGTGCCAGCAGCTTAGGGGACAGTCTTTACACCTTC. Translation gives CASSLGDSLYTF. The V and J genes are TRBV7-6 and TRBJ1-2; 7 nucleotides align to TRBD1. This CDR3 is 12 amino acids long. Germline assignment: CDR1 SGHVS and CDR2 FNYEAQ. After removal of 1 base from V and 11 bases from J, the junction contained 4 bases not matched to a gene.